The 19 T cell receptor beta chains listed next were all sequenced from one sample in a study of T-cell reconstitution after alpha-beta-depleted transplantation in children. Unique molecular identifiers featured in how the TCRbeta library was prepared. TCRdb ran MiXCR on the PCR reads and lists one entry per CDR3 protein. The top ten clones hold 27% of a sample with fewer than 500,000 distinct CDR3 sequences, around two fifths of them seen once. Sample: PBMCs, taken before TCRalphabeta/CD19-depleted stem cell transplant. The receptors originated from a girl under 10 years old with aplastic anemia, due to receive a stem cell transplant.

This chain uses TRBV12-1 with TRBJ2-3; the listed D gene, TRBD2, was not tested against the DNA. TRBV12-1 is reported as a pseudogene. This CDR3 comprises 14 residues. The CDR3 protein is CASSSPTGGDTQYF. CDR3 nucleotides: TGTGCCAGCAGCTCTCCGACGGGAGGAGATACGCAGTATTTT.

The J gene is TRBJ2-7, the V gene TRBV7-2; the D gene could be TRBD1 or TRBD2 (5 bases each). The CDR3 is 14 residues long. V lost 6 bases to trimming and J lost 3 bases, with 15 bases between them. The germline CDR1 and CDR2 sequences are SGHTA and FQGNSA. For the CDR3, the DNA is TGTGCCAGCAGTCGGGACGTGGGAAGCTACGAGCAGTACTTC. It yields the protein CASSRDVGSYEQYF.

The genes are TRBV5-1 and TRBJ2-7, with 8 bases identical to TRBD2. The V gene end was trimmed by 4 bases and the J gene end by 5 bases; junction bases not matched to a gene: 20. This CDR3 has 18 amino acids. CDR1 is SGHRS and CDR2 is YFSETQ in the germline V gene. The CDR3 spells CASSRSLQTSELGDEQYF. Here the CDR3 DNA reads TGCGCCAGCAGCCGCTCGCTTCAGACTAGCGAACTTGGGGACGAGCAGTACTTC.

A few counts support this clonotype. V usage is TRBV29-1 and J usage is TRBJ2-1; D not certain. Germline V gives CDR1 SQVTM, CDR2 ANQGSEA. The CDR3 length is 10 residues. V gave up 6 bases and J gave up 9 bases, with 9 bases separating them. CDR3 amino acids: CSVVIFEQFF. DNA for the CDR3: TGCAGCGTAGTCATTTTTGAGCAGTTCTTC.

This clonotype was seen more than once but under ten times. V is TRBV20-1 and J is TRBJ2-7; D remains unclear. Germline lookup yields CDR1 DFQATT and CDR2 SNEGSKA (reference sequence). V was trimmed by 6 bases and J by 1 base, leaving 13 bases between them. CDR3 size: 13 residues. The CDR3 reads CSAQMVGSYEQYF. The CDR3 region has the DNA TGCAGTGCCCAAATGGTAGGGTCCTACGAGCAGTACTTC.

This sequence joins TRBV20-1 and TRBJ2-7; D not resolved. The CDR3 sequence is 13 residues long. The V end lost 0 bases, the J end lost 2 bases, and 8 bases lay between the germline ends. The germline gives CDR1 DFQATT, CDR2 SNEGSKA (reference sequence). CDR3 sequence: CSARDKGAYEQYF. The CDR3 DNA is TGCAGTGCTAGAGATAAGGGTGCCTACGAGCAGTACTTC.

This chain uses TRBV2 with TRBJ2-3, with TRBD2 as a possible D gene (7 bases). Germline assignment: CDR1 SNHLY and CDR2 FYNNEI. The CDR3 spans 12 residues. Trimming took off 10 bases at V and 1 base at J, with 9 bases between the two ends. The CDR3 spells CATGGGTDTQYF. The CDR3 region has the DNA TGTGCCACGGGGGGCGGCACAGATACGCAGTATTTT.

In its sample, this clonotype was seen many times. The rearrangement joins TRBV6-1 to TRBJ1-1; D remains ambiguous. The V and J ends lost 5 bases and 1 base respectively, with 11 bases between them. The germline V gene encodes CDR1 MNHNS and CDR2 SASEGT. The CDR3 consists of 14 residues. CDR3 sequence: CASSTDVWNTEAFF. CDR3 sequence (DNA): TGTGCCAGCAGTACGGATGTATGGAACACTGAAGCTTTCTTT.

This chain connects TRBV7-2 to TRBJ1-2, with D perhaps TRBD1 (5 bases). The germline gives CDR1 SGHTA, CDR2 FQGNSA. Trimming pared 2 bases from V and 8 bases from J, leaving 15 bases between. The CDR3 sequence is 14 residues long. This CDR3 reads CASSLYGGRVGYTF. The CDR3 region has the DNA TGTGCCAGCAGCTTATATGGGGGACGGGTGGGCTACACCTTC.

This clonotype was counted at least ten times. The V call is TRBV5-5, the J call TRBJ2-3, with TRBD2 matching over 8 bases. Trimming took 1 base from V and 4 from J; bases not matched to a gene: 11. The CDR3 has 17 amino acids. Germline V gene data show CDR1 as SGHKS and CDR2 as YYEKEE (reference sequence). This chain's CDR3 is CASSLSVAGGGADTQYF. CDR3 nucleotides: TGTGCCAGCAGCTTGTCTGTCGCGGGAGGCGGAGCAGATACGCAGTATTTT.

In this sample, this clonotype turned up many times. This chain links TRBV11-2 with TRBJ2-1, with no clear D. Germline values: CDR1 SGHAT, CDR2 FQNNGV. The CDR3 sequence is 14 residues long. V was cut by 5 bases and J by 7 bases, with 15 bases left in between. As DNA, the CDR3 is TGTGCCAGCAGCCCCTACCAACTGGGTAATGAGCAGTTCTTC. Encoded protein: CASSPYQLGNEQFF.

This clonotype has more than one count but fewer than ten. This rearrangement joins TRBV18 to TRBJ1-1; D not resolved. The CDR3 runs to 15 residues. Germline CDR1 is KGHSH and CDR2 is LQKENI. Trimming shortened V by 4 bases and J by 0 bases, and 12 bases separated the two germline ends. DNA for the CDR3: TGTGCCAGCTCACTCGGGCGGTCGGTGAACACTGAAGCTTTCTTT. It codes for CASSLGRSVNTEAFF.

This clonotype was seen more than once but under ten times. The V gene is TRBV28, the J gene TRBJ1-2, with 7 nucleotides matching TRBD1. Germline values: CDR1 MDHEN, CDR2 SYDVKM. This CDR3 is built from 14 residues. With V trimmed by 7 bases and J by 8 bases, 13 bases remained unmatched. The CDR3 region has the DNA TGTGCCAGCAAAGAAACAGGGGCCTTTCGCGGCTACACCTTC. This sequence encodes CASKETGAFRGYTF.

Note on this clonotype: Since a much larger clone is just one base distant, this may be a read error. V usage is TRBV5-1 and J usage is TRBJ2-7; the match to TRBD2 covers 11 bases. The CDR3 consists of 14 residues. Germline-derived CDR1 and CDR2 are SGHRS and YFSETQ. The CDR3 nucleotides read TGCGCCAGCAACCTGATAGCGGGAGGGTCCGAGCAGTCCTTC. It specifies CASNLIAGGSEQSF. Combining the CDR3 with reference TRBV5-1 and TRBJ2-7 gives the whole variable domain KAGVTQTPRYLIKTRGQQVTLSCSPISGHRSVSWYQQTPGQGLQFLFEYFSETQRNKGNFPGRFSGRQFSNSRSEMNVSTLELGDSALYLCASNLIAGGSEQSFGPGTRLTVT.

This clonotype was counted at least ten times. The chain uses TRBV5-1 and TRBJ2-3, with no clear D. V was shortened by 3 bases and J by 0 bases, with 2 bases between the two germline ends. Germline assignment: CDR1 SGHRS and CDR2 YFSETQ. This CDR3 is built from 12 residues. The CDR3 sequence is CASSSSTDTQYF. The DNA of the CDR3 is TGCGCCAGCAGCTCAAGCACAGATACGCAGTATTTT.

This clonotype was observed many times. The chain combines TRBV7-9 with TRBJ2-7; TRBD2 is a possible D gene (6 bases). CDR1 SEHNR and CDR2 FQNEAQ come from the germline V gene (reference sequence). This CDR3 comprises 15 residues. The V gene lost 5 bases and the J gene lost 3 bases, with 17 bases spanning the gap. CDR3 coding DNA: TGTGCCAGCAGCGCCTGGGACTTCCCCTACTACGAGCAGTACTTC. It is translated as CASSAWDFPYYEQYF.

This clonotype has ten or more counts. The rearrangement uses TRBV21-1 and TRBJ2-7. TRBV21-1 is flagged as a pseudogene. The CDR3 consists of 11 residues. This CDR3 is CASSKAYEQYF. CDR3 DNA: TGTGCCAGCAGCAAAGCCTACGAGCAGTACTTC.

This clonotype was observed a handful of times. This chain uses TRBV29-1 with TRBJ2-5; D gene ambiguous. The germline V and J ends were trimmed by 2 bases and 5 bases, with 21 bases remaining between them. Germline CDR1 SQVTM, CDR2 ANQGSEA. This CDR3 comprises 16 residues. CDR3 region: CSVERDYGGVGETQYF. In nucleotides, the CDR3 is TGCAGCGTTGAAAGGGATTACGGTGGGGTCGGGGAGACCCAGTACTTC. The full variable domain, with the rest looked up from reference TRBV29-1 and TRBJ2-5, is SAVISQKPSRDICQRGTSLTIQCQVDSQVTMMFWYRQQPGQSLTLIATANQGSEATYESGFVIDKFPISRPNLTFSTLTVSNMSPEDSSIYLCSVERDYGGVGETQYFGPGTRLLVL.

The rearrangement joins TRBV20-1 to TRBJ2-5; no reliable D call. The CDR3 runs to 16 residues. Per germline, CDR1 DFQATT and CDR2 SNEGSKA (reference sequence). Trimming left V 0 bases short and J 4 bases short, with 18 bases between. The CDR3 coding sequence is TGCAGTGCTAGAGATACTATCGCCTACAGCAGAGAGACCCAGTACTTC. As protein: CSARDTIAYSRETQYF.